Given below is one T cell receptor beta chain in context. Germline V CDR1 and CDR2: GTSNPN, SVGIG (reference sequence). This CDR3 has 14 amino acids. The germline V and J ends were trimmed by 3 bases and 3 bases, with 12 bases remaining between them. The sample originates from a study of blood T cell repertoires in COVID-19. About the research overall: Both acute and convalescent COVID-19 samples were obtained from the United States, Italy and Spain.

In the original processing: Reference gene primer amplification gave nucleated cell count estimates. Clones were sequenced by immunoSEQ multiplex PCR, and TCRdb holds only the in-frame ones, with some missing. V, J and clone size were drawn from that table, and D and trimming were deduced from the DNA. The profile shows hundreds of thousands of clones, about 94% of them singletons. V usage is TRBV30 and J usage is TRBJ1-5; perhaps TRBD1 as D (6 bases). This clonotype was sampled from a man aged 55 to 70 with COVID-19, enrolled during active disease. The sequencing sample was made of peripheral blood. The CDR3 DNA follows: TGTGCCTGGAGGAAACAGGGAACCAATCAGCCCCAGCATTTT. Translating gives CAWRKQGTNQPQHF.